This is a list of T cell receptor beta chains from one sample in a study of T cell repertoires in cytomegalovirus infection. One entry per CDR3 protein, called by TCRdb with MiXCR from the reads. This sample has about 740,000 distinct CDR3 sequences; less than 40% occur once, and the top ten carry around 3%. Sequenced sample: PBMCs. The receptors shown here come from a human donor in good health (CMV status not recorded). Some clones in this sample may be carry-over from other donors' samples. Both conserved end residues are part of each CDR3. D genes are given only for firm matches. Not all rows give a size; the values are once, few, many and, for expanded clones, a class.

J gene,D gene,clone size,V gene,CDR3 protein,CDR3 DNA
TRBJ1-1,TRBD1,few,TRBV5-1,CASSLEPTGGKTEAFF,TGCGCCAGCAGCTTGGAACCTACAGGGGGCAAGACTGAAGCTTTCTTT
TRBJ2-5,-,-,TRBV12-3/TRBV12-4,CASSIGPSDKYF,TGTGCCAGCAGTATTGGACCTTCGGATAAGTACTTC
TRBJ1-2,-,many,TRBV7-8,CASSLVLGARRNYGYTF,TGTGCCAGCAGCTTAGTGCTTGGAGCCCGCCGAAACTATGGCTACACCTTC
TRBJ2-7,-,-,TRBV28,CASSSPYYEQYF,TGTGCCAGCAGTTCCCCTTACTACGAGCAGTACTTC
TRBJ2-1,-,-,TRBV27,CASSPVNNEQFF,TGTGCCAGCAGTCCCGTAAACAATGAGCAGTTCTTC
TRBJ2-7,-,few,TRBV4-2,CASSRFAVTYEQYF,TGTGCCAGCAGCCGGTTTGCTGTTACCTACGAGCAGTACTTC
TRBJ1-2,TRBD1,few,TRBV7-9,CASSTRDRGGYTF,TGTGCCAGCAGTACCCGGGACAGAGGGGGCTACACCTTC
TRBJ1-4,-,few,TRBV7-8,CASSLESGPAEKLFF,TGTGCCAGCAGCTTAGAATCTGGGCCGGCAGAAAAACTGTTTTTT
TRBJ1-5,-,-,TRBV7-8,CASTAWGGAGQPQHF,TGTGCCAGCACAGCTTGGGGGGGGGCAGGGCAGCCCCAGCATTTT
TRBJ2-3,-,-,TRBV7-6,CASSPIAVYTDTQYF,TGTGCCAGCAGTCCCATAGCGGTATACACAGATACGCAGTATTTT
TRBJ1-4,-,-,TRBV27,CASSTDREAGEKLFF,TGTGCCAGCAGCACAGATAGGGAGGCGGGAGAAAAACTGTTTTTT
TRBJ2-3,-,many,TRBV7-6,CASSLVFTGSTDTQYF,TGTGCCAGCAGCTTAGTTTTTACGGGTAGCACAGATACGCAGTATTTT
TRBJ2-5,TRBD2,few,TRBV5-6,CASSWDREAQETQYF,TGTGCCAGCAGCTGGGACCGGGAGGCCCAAGAGACCCAGTACTTC
TRBJ2-7,-,many,TRBV7-4,CASSARVHEQYF,TGTGCCAGCAGCGCCCGAGTGCACGAGCAGTACTTC
TRBJ1-1,-,-,TRBV27,CASSLGLWNTEAFF,TGTGCCAGCAGTTTAGGCCTTTGGAACACTGAAGCTTTCTTT
TRBJ2-1,-,-,TRBV6-1,CASSEATAREQFF,TGTGCCAGCAGTGAAGCGACGGCGAGGGAGCAGTTCTTC
TRBJ2-1,TRBD2,-,TRBV3-1,CASSQDSGLAAFNEQFF,TGTGCCAGCAGCCAAGATTCGGGACTAGCGGCATTCAATGAGCAGTTCTTC
TRBJ2-5,-,-,TRBV19,CASSVTGTKETQYF,TGTGCCAGTAGTGTGACAGGGACTAAAGAGACCCAGTACTTC
TRBJ1-1,-,-,TRBV28,CASSSSPLNTEAFF,TGTGCCAGCTCCTCTTCTCCCCTGAACACTGAAGCTTTCTTT
TRBJ2-5,-,few,TRBV7-4,CASSLEMTAQETQYF,TGTGCCAGCAGCTTAGAGATGACAGCCCAAGAGACCCAGTACTTC
TRBJ1-4,-,-,TRBV2,CASRLGQTPSEKLFF,TGTGCCAGCAGACTAGGACAGACTCCTAGTGAAAAACTGTTTTTT
TRBJ2-7,TRBD2,-,TRBV19,CASSQREGSYEQYF,TGTGCCAGTAGTCAACGGGAGGGATCCTACGAGCAGTACTTC
TRBJ2-1,-,few,TRBV28,CASSGVAESSYNEQFF,TGTGCCAGCAGTGGGGTAGCGGAGAGCTCCTACAATGAGCAGTTCTTC
TRBJ2-1,TRBD2,few,TRBV19,CASRLAGEHNEQFF,TGTGCCAGCCGACTAGCGGGAGAACACAATGAGCAGTTCTTC
TRBJ2-3,TRBD2,many,TRBV7-2,CASSAPTSGGTDTQYF,TGTGCCAGCAGCGCTCCGACTAGCGGGGGCACAGATACGCAGTATTTT
TRBJ1-1,-,many,TRBV28,CASSFLVSRPLNTEAFF,TGTGCCAGCAGTTTCTTGGTTTCTCGGCCGTTGAACACTGAAGCTTTCTTT
TRBJ2-7,-,-,TRBV7-6,CASSLGGDGQTYEQYF,TGTGCCAGCAGCTTAGGAGGCGACGGACAGACCTACGAGCAGTACTTC
TRBJ2-3,-,few,TRBV7-9,CASRPTPAGPATDTQYF,TGTGCCAGCAGACCTACCCCTGCGGGGCCGGCCACAGATACGCAGTATTTT
TRBJ1-6,-,-,TRBV13,CASSSRDSPLHF,TGTGCCAGCAGCTCCCGAGATTCACCCCTCCACTTT
TRBJ2-7,-,-,TRBV28,CASSLSGRSYDQYF,TGTGCCAGCAGTTTGTCTGGCAGGTCCTACGATCAGTACTTC
TRBJ2-3,-,-,TRBV6-2/TRBV6-3,CSSSYSQDTQYF,TGTTCCAGCAGTTACTCCCAGGATACGCAGTATTTT
TRBJ2-1,-,-,TRBV29-1,CSVEDSGHEQFF,TGCAGCGTTGAAGATTCTGGCCATGAGCAGTTCTTC
TRBJ1-6,-,-,TRBV28,CASMMTNSPLHF,TGTGCCAGTATGATGACTAATTCACCCCTCCACTTT
TRBJ2-1,-,-,TRBV4-2,CASSQDSGDETYNEQFF,TGTGCCAGCAGCCAAGATTCTGGGGACGAAACTTACAATGAGCAGTTCTTC
TRBJ1-1,-,-,TRBV28,CASSFNPNTEAFF,TGTGCCAGCAGTTTTAATCCGAACACTGAAGCTTTCTTT
TRBJ2-7,-,few,TRBV27,CASSPRPSTDYEQYF,TGTGCCAGCAGTCCCAGACCTTCGACAGATTACGAGCAGTACTTC
TRBJ2-1,TRBD2,many,TRBV7-2,CASSFGLAGGGNEQFF,TGTGCCAGCAGCTTCGGACTAGCGGGAGGAGGCAATGAGCAGTTCTTC
TRBJ1-2,TRBD1,-,TRBV7-9,CASSLGQGEVYGYTF,TGTGCCAGCAGCTTGGGACAGGGGGAGGTCTATGGCTACACCTTC
TRBJ2-5,TRBD1,-,TRBV20-1,CSARQGQTTQETQYF,TGCAGTGCTAGACAGGGACAGACAACCCAAGAGACCCAGTACTTC
TRBJ2-3,TRBD2,-,TRBV27,CASSPSGSLRTQYF,TGTGCCAGCAGTCCTAGCGGGAGCCTCCGTACGCAGTATTTT
TRBJ2-5,-,few,TRBV7-9,CASTLPGAETQYF,TGTGCCAGTACCTTACCGGGCGCGGAGACCCAGTACTTC
TRBJ1-1,-,-,TRBV6-5,CASAKYRDLATYEAFF,TGTGCCAGCGCTAAATACCGGGACCTTGCAACCTATGAAGCTTTCTTT
TRBJ2-5,-,-,TRBV11-2,CASSLEVSNGKSLTKETQYF,TGTGCCAGCAGCTTAGAAGTGTCGAATGGAAAATCTTTAACTAAAGAGACCCAGTACTTC
TRBJ1-5,-,-,TRBV7-8,CASSPPGRQNNQPPHF,TGTGCCAGCAGCCCCCCAGGCCGTCAGAACAATCAGCCCCCGCATTTT
TRBJ2-1,-,-,TRBV28,CASSFRSDDQFF,TGTGCCAGCAGTTTTCGGAGTGATGATCAGTTCTTC
TRBJ2-2,-,-,TRBV23-1,CASGQQNTGELFF,TGCGCCAGCGGACAGCAAAACACCGGGGAGCTGTTTTTT
TRBJ1-2,-,once,TRBV4-1,CASSPARTAMNGYTF,TGCGCCAGCAGCCCCGCAAGGACAGCGATGAATGGCTACACCTTC
TRBJ1-1,-,many,TRBV19,CASSTQATEAFF,TGTGCCAGTAGTACGCAGGCGACTGAAGCTTTCTTT
TRBJ2-7,TRBD1,-,TRBV7-9,CASSGRGQVYEQYF,TGTGCCAGCAGCGGCAGGGGGCAGGTGTACGAGCAGTACTTC
TRBJ2-5,-,many,TRBV7-2,CASSLGTEETQYF,TGTGCCAGCAGCTTAGGGACAGAAGAGACCCAGTACTTC
TRBJ2-1,-,-,TRBV12-3/TRBV12-4,CASSLLATRGEQFF,TGTGCCAGCAGTTTGCTGGCCACTCGGGGTGAGCAGTTCTTC
TRBJ2-1,TRBD1,few,TRBV7-9,CASSPGTGGNEQFF,TGTGCCAGCAGCCCCGGGACAGGGGGCAATGAGCAGTTCTTC
TRBJ2-2,-,-,TRBV6-2/TRBV6-3,CASSSLTRSDTGELFF,TGTGCCAGCAGTTCCCTGACTAGATCGGACACCGGGGAGCTGTTTTTT
TRBJ2-1,-,few,TRBV7-2,CASSLEVSIGLPGDEQFF,TGTGCCAGCAGCTTAGAGGTCAGTATTGGACTCCCCGGGGATGAGCAGTTCTTC
TRBJ2-1,-,few,TRBV24-1,CATSGGLEQFF,TGTGCCACCAGTGGTGGCCTAGAGCAGTTCTTC
TRBJ1-6,TRBD1,-,TRBV7-9,CASSSGQGLPLHF,TGTGCCAGCAGCTCTGGACAGGGGCTACCCCTCCACTTT
TRBJ1-2,TRBD1,-,TRBV27,CASSPGTGWGYTF,TGTGCCAGCAGTCCCGGGACAGGGTGGGGCTACACCTTC
TRBJ1-5,-,-,TRBV19,CASSVVRVSSNQPQHF,TGTGCCAGTAGTGTTGTGAGAGTCTCGTCCAATCAGCCCCAGCATTTT
TRBJ1-5,-,few,TRBV19,CASSIRVGAGNQPQHF,TGTGCCAGTAGTATCCGGGTGGGGGCAGGGAATCAGCCCCAGCATTTT
TRBJ2-5,-,-,TRBV6-8,CASHPSGRLQETQYF,TGTGCCAGTCATCCTTCGGGACGGTTGCAAGAGACCCAGTACTTC